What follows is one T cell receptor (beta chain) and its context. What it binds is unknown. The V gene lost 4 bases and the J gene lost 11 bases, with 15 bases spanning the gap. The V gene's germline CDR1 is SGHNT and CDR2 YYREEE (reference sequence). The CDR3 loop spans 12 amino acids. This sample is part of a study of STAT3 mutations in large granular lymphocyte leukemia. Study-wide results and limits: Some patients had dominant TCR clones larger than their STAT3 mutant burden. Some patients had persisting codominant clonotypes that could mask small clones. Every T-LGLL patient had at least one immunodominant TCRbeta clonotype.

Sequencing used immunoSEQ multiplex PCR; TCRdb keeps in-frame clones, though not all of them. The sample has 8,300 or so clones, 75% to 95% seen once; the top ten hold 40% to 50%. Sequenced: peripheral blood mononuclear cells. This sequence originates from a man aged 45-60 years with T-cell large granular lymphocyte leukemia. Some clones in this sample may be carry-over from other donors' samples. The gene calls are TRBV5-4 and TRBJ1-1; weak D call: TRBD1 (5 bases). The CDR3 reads CASSPPGGYAFF. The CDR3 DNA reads TGTGCCAGCAGCCCCCCGGGGGGGTATGCTTTCTTT.